This T cell receptor beta chain came from a study of blood T cell repertoires in COVID-19. Study-level information: Acute-phase and convalescent COVID-19 samples originated in the United States, Italy and Spain. PBMCs, B-cell-depleted T cells, or T cells were the source of the cDNA or gDNA that made up the material.

CDR3 length: 17 amino acids. J lost 8 bases, V lost 5 bases, and 15 bases had no gene match. In germline, CDR1 is SGHVS, CDR2 FNYEAQ. In the source study's methods: Reference gene primer amplification yielded estimated nucleated cell counts. Profiled with immunoSEQ multiplex PCR; TCRdb holds only in-frame clones, not every one. That table furnishes V, J and clone size, whereas the DNA furnished D and trimming. The table includes fewer than 35,000 clones, roughly 90% detected once. The V gene is TRBV7-6, the J gene TRBJ2-1, with TRBD1 identical over 10 bases. The sample was peripheral blood. This receptor was identified in a human donor in a cohort sampled during active COVID-19. Here the CDR3 DNA reads TGTGCCAGCAGCCCGTCCCGGGGGACAGGGGCGGCTTATGAGCAGTTCTTC. It is translated as CASSPSRGTGAAYEQFF.